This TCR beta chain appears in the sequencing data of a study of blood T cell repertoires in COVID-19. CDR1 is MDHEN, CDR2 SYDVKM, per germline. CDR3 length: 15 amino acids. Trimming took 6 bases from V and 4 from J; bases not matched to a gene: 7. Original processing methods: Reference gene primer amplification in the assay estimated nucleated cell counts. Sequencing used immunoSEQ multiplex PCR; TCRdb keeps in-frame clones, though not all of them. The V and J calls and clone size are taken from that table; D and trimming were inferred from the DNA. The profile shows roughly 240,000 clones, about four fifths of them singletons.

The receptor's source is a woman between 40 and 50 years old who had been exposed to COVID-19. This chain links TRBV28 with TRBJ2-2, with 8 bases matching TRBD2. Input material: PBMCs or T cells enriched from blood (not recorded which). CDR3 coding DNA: TGTGCCAGCAGGCCCGGGACTAGGTCCACCGGGGAGCTGTTTTTT. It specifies CASRPGTRSTGELFF.